The subject of this entry is one T cell receptor beta chain. Its antigen is still unknown. Donors likely had unrecorded immune exposures despite being nominally healthy when sampled. The sample belongs to a study of cytomegalovirus exposure and HLA in healthy donors. Study results and caveats: The HLA-A and HLA-B alleles of most subjects were reportedly predicted accurately from TCR beta sequences. A previous analysis found most TCR beta V segments productive roughly 87% or roughly 30% of the time.

The PCR employed 60 Vbeta primers together with 13 Jbeta primers. As originally analysed: In a later analysis, the count reached approximately 80 million unique TCR beta chains, with 9 million to 11 million shared. Clones were sequenced by immunoSEQ multiplex PCR, and TCRdb holds only the in-frame ones, with some missing. V and J calls and clone size follow that table, whereas D and trimming were derived from the DNA. The sample shows some 40,000 clones, 68% of them seen only once. V dropped 5 bases and J dropped 10; count of bases not matched to a gene: 16. The CDR3 has 18 amino acids. The germline V gene has CDR1 SEHNR and CDR2 FQNEAQ (reference sequence).

The V and J genes are TRBV7-9 and TRBJ2-3, with 15 bases identical to TRBD2. Material: PBMCs. The receptor comes from a man aged 40-49 years in good health and CMV-seronegative. The CDR3: CASSPMGLAGGHVGAQYF. The DNA for the CDR3 is TGTGCCAGCAGCCCGATGGGACTAGCGGGGGGTCACGTCGGGGCGCAGTATTTT.